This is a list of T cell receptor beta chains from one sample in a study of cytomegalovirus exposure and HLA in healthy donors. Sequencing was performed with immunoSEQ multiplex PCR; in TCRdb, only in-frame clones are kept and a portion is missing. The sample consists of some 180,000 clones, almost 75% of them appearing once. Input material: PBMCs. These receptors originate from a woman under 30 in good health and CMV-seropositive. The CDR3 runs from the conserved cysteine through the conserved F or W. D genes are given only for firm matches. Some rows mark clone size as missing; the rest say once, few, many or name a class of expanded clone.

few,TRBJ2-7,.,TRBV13,TGTGCCAGCAGTCTGGCAGGTCACAGCAAGACCTACGAGCAGTACTTC,CASSLAGHSKTYEQYF
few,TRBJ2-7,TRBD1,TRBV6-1,TGTGCCAGCAGTCCCCGGACAGGGACGGAGGGAGGGCAGTACTTC,CASSPRTGTEGGQYF
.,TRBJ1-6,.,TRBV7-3,TGTGCCAGCAGGGGCGGAGGCCTTGGGTCACCCCTCCACTTT,CASRGGGLGSPLHF
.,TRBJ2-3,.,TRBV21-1,TGTGCCAGCAGCAGTACTAGCGGCGATACAGATACGCAGTATTTT,CASSSTSGDTDTQYF
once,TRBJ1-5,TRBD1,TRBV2,TGTGCCAGCAGGCCGGGACAGGGAAATCAGCCCCAGCATTTT,CASRPGQGNQPQHF
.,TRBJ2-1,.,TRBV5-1,TGCGCCAGCAGCTTGGAGACAGGACGGCCAGCCAATGAGCAGTTCTTC,CASSLETGRPANEQFF
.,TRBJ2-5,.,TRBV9,TGTGCCAGCAGCGTGGGGACTTTCGGAGAGACCCAGTACTTC,CASSVGTFGETQYF
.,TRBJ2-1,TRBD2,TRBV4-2,TGTGCCAGCAGCCAACAAGCCGGGGCTAGCGGGGGTTACAATGAGCAGTTCTTC,CASSQQAGASGGYNEQFF
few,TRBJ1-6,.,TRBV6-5,TGTGCCAGCAGCAGGGGTTACGCACCCCTCCACTTT,CASSRGYAPLHF
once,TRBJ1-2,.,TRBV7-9,TGTGCCAGCAGCCACGAGGGGACAAAACTGGCGGGGGGAGGCTATGGCTACACCTTC,CASSHEGTKLAGGGYGYTF
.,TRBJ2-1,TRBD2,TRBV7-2,TGTGCCAGCAGCGCGCCCCTTTTAGCGGGGGGCTACAATGAGCAGTTCTTC,CASSAPLLAGGYNEQFF
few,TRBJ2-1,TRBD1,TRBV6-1,TGTGCCAGCAGTGAAGCGTTGGACAGGGACGTGCAGTTCTTC,CASSEALDRDVQFF
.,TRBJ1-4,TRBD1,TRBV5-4,TGTGCCAGCAGCCTCCGGACGACAGGGGGCGCGGGGGAAAAACTGTTTTTT,CASSLRTTGGAGEKLFF
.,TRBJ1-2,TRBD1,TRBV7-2,TGTGCCAGCAACATACAGGGGGCGGACTATGGCTACACCTTC,CASNIQGADYGYTF
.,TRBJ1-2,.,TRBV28,TGTGCCAGCAGTGGTTTTGTGGGCTTCTATGGCTACACCTTC,CASSGFVGFYGYTF
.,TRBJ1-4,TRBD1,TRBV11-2,TGTGCCAGCAGCTCTTCCGGGACAGGGGGCGAAAAACTGTTTTTT,CASSSSGTGGEKLFF
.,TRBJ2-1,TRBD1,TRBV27,TGTGCCAGCAGTTTACGGACAGGGGATGAGCAGTTCTTC,CASSLRTGDEQFF
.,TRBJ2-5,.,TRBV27,TGTGCCAGCAGTTTTTCAGGATTCCAAGAGACCCAGTACTTC,CASSFSGFQETQYF
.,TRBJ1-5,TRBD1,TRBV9,TGTGCCAGCAGTACAGGGGAAAGAAATCAGCCCCAGCATTTT,CASSTGERNQPQHF
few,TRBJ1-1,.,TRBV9,TGTGCCAGCAGCGTAGCATCAGATTTGAACACTGAAGCTTTCTTT,CASSVASDLNTEAFF
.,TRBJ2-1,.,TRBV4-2,TGTGCCAGCCTTTCGACAGGTTCGACGGGGGAGCAGTTCTTC,CASLSTGSTGEQFF
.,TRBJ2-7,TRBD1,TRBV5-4,TGTGCCAGCAGTGTGACAGGGAGCTCCTACGAGCAGTACTTC,CASSVTGSSYEQYF
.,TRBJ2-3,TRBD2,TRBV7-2,TGTGCCAGCAGCTTAGCAGGGAGGGGCCCCACAGATACGCAGTATTTT,CASSLAGRGPTDTQYF
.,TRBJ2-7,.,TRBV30,TGTGCCTGGCGGACTCCTATCGTGGACGAGCAGTACTTC,CAWRTPIVDEQYF
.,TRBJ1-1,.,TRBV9,TGTGCCAGCAGCCCTAGACTTTCGACAGCTAACACTGAAGCTTTCTTT,CASSPRLSTANTEAFF
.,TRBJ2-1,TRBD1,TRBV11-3,TGTGCCAGCAGCTCTCGACAGGGGGCGGCCAATGAGCAGTTCTTC,CASSSRQGAANEQFF
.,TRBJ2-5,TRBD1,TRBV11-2,TGTGCCAGCAGCATACAACGGGACAGCATGACCCAGTACTTC,CASSIQRDSMTQYF
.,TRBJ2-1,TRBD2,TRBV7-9,TGTGCCAGCAGCTCCGGTCTAGGGACGGGGGGTACCTACAATGAGCAGTTCTTC,CASSSGLGTGGTYNEQFF
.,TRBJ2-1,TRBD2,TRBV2,TGTGCCAGCAGTCAAGAGGGACTAGCGGGGGGAAATGAGCAGTTCTTC,CASSQEGLAGGNEQFF
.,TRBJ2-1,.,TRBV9,TGTGCCAGCAGCGTAGGCGGGGTCGATGAGCAGTTCTTC,CASSVGGVDEQFF
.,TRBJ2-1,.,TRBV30,TGTGCCTGGAGTGGGGCGGAGGATGAGCAGTTCTTC,CAWSGAEDEQFF